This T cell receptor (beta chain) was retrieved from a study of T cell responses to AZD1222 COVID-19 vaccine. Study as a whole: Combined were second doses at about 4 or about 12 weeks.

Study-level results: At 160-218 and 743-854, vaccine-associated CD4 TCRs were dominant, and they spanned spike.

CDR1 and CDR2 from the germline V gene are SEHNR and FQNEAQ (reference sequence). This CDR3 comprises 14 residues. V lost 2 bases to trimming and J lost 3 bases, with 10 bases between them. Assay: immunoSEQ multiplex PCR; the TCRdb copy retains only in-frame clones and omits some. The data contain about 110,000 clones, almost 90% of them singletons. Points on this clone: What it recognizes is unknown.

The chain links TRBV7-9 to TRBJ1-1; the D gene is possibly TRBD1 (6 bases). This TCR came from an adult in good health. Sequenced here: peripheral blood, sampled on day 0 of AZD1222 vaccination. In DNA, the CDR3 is TGTGCCAGCAGCTTACTCGGACAGTACACTGAAGCTTTCTTT. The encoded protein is CASSLLGQYTEAFF.